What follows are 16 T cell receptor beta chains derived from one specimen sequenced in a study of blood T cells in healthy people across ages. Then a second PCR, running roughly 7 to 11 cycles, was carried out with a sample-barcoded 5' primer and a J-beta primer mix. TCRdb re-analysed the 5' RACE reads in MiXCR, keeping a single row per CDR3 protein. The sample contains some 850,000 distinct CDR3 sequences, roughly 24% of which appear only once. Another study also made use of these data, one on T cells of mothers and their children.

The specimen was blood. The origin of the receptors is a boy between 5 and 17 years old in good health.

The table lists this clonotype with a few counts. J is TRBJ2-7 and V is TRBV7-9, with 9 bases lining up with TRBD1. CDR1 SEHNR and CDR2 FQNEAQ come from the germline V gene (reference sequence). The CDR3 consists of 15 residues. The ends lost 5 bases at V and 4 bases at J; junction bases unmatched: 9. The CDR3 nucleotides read TGTGCCAGCAGCAGGACCGGGACAGGGTCTTACGAGCAGTACTTC. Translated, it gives CASSRTGTGSYEQYF. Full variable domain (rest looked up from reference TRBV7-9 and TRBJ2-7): DTGVSQNPRHKITKRGQNVTFRCDPISEHNRLYWYRQTLGQGPEFLTYFQNEAQLEKSRLLSDRFSAERPKGSFSTLEIQRTEQGDSAMYLCASSRTGTGSYEQYFGPGTRLTVT.

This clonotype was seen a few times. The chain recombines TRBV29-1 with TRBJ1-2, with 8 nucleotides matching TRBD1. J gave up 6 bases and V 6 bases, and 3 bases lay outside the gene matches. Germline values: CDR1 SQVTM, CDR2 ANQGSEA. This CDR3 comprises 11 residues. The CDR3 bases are TGCAGCGTCTGGGGACAGGATGGCTACACCTTC. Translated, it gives CSVWGQDGYTF.

In DNA, the CDR3 is TGTGCCAGCAGCCTGGGGACTAGCGTTTCCTACGAGCAGTACTTC. Its protein is CASSLGTSVSYEQYF. This chain uses TRBV3-1 with TRBJ2-7; TRBD2 aligns across 10 bases. The length of the CDR3 is 15 residues. The V and J ends lost 4 bases and 1 base, in that order; junction bases with no gene match: 4. Germline CDR1 LGHDT, CDR2 YNNKEL (reference sequence).

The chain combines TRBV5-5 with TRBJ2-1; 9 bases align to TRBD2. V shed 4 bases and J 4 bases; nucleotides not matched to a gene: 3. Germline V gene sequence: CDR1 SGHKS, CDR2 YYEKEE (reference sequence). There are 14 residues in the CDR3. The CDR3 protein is CASSMSGGYNEQFF. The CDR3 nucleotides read TGTGCCAGCAGCATGAGCGGGGGGTACAATGAGCAGTTCTTC.

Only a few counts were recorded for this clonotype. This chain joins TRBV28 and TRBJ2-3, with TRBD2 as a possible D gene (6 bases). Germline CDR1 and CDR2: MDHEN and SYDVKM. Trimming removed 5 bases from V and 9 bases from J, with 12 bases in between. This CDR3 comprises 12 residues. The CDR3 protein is CASSTSSETQYF. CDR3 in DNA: TGTGCCAGCAGTACTTCTAGCGAGACGCAGTATTTT.

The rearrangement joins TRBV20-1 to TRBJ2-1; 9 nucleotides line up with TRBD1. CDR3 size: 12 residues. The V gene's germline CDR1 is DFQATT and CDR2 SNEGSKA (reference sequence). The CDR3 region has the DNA TGCAGGCCGGGACAGGGTGGCGATGAGCAGTTCTTC. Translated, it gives CRPGQGGDEQFF.

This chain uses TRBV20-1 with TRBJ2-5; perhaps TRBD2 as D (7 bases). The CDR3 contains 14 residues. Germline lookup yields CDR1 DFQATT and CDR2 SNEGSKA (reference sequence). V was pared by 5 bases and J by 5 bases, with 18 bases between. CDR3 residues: CSARGGPPQETQYF. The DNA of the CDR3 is TGCAGTGCTCGCGGGGGCCCCCCTCAGGAGACCCAGTACTTC.

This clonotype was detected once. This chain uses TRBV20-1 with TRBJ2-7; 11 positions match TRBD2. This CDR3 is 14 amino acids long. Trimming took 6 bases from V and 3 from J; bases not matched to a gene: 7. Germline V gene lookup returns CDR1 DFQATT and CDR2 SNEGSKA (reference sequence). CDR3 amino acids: CSARTSGQYYEQYF. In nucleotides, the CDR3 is TGCAGTGCGCGGACTAGCGGGCAATACTACGAGCAGTACTTC.

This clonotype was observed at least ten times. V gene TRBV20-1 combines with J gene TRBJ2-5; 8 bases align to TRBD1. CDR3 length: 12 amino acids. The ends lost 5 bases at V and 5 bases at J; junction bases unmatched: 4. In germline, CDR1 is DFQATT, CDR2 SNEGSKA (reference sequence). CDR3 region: CSASGGRETQYF. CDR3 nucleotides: TGCAGTGCTTCAGGGGGCCGGGAGACCCAGTACTTC.

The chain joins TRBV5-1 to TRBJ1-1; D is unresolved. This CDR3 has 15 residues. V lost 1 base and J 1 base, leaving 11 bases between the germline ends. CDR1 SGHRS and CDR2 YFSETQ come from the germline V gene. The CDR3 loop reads CASSLSRHPNTEAFF. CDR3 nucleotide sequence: TGCGCCAGCAGCTTGTCGCGACACCCGAACACTGAAGCTTTCTTT.

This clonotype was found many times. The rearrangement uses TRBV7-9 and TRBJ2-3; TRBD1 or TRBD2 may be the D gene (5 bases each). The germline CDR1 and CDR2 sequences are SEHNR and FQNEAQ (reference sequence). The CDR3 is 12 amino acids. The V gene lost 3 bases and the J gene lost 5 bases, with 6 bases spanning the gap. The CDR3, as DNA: TGTGCCAGCAGCTTTGGGGGAGATACGCAGTATTTT. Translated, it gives CASSFGGDTQYF.

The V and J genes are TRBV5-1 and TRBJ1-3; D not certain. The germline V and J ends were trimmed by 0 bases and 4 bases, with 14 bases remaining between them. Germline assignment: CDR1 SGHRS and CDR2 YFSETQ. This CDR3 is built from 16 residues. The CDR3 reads CASSLADPENGNTIYF. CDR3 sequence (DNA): TGCGCCAGCAGCTTGGCCGATCCAGAGAACGGAAACACCATATATTTT.

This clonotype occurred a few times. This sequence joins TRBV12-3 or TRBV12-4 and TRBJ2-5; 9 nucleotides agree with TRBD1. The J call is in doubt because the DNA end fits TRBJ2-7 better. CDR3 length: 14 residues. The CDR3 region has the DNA TGTGCCAGCAGACCGCGGGACAGGGCTTACGAGCAGTACTTC. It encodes CASRPRDRAYEQYF.

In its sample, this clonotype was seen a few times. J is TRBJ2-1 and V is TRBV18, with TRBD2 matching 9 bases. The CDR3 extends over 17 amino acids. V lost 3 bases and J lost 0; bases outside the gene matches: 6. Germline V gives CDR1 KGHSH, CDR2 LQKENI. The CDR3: CASSPAGGLSSYNEQFF. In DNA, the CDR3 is TGTGCCAGCTCACCGGCGGGGGGGCTGAGCTCCTACAATGAGCAGTTCTTC.

The CDR3 nucleotides are TGTGCCAGCAGTGAAACCCGGGGCAGCGCCTACGAGCAGTACTTC. Its protein product is CASSETRGSAYEQYF. This chain uses TRBV6-1 with TRBJ2-7, with D possibly being TRBD1 or TRBD2 (5 bases each). The CDR3 loop spans 15 amino acids. V dropped 2 bases and J dropped 2 bases, with 13 bases sitting between them. Germline CDR1 and CDR2: MNHNS and SASEGT.

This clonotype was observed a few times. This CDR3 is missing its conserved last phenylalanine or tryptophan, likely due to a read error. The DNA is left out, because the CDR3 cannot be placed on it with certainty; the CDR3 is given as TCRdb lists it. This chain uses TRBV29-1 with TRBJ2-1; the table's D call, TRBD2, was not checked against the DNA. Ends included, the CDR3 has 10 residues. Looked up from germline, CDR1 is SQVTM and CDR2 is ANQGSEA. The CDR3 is CSVEEGLGVL.